A single T cell receptor (beta chain) is shown here with its context. Its specificity is not known. Germline CDR1 is SNHLY and CDR2 is FYNNEI. This CDR3 comprises 13 residues. Trimming cost V 6 bases and J 7 bases; bases outside gene matches: 4. This entry is derived from a study of Ad26.COV2.S vaccination and SARS-CoV-2 variants. Study findings and constraints: Vaccinees and placebo recipients showed similar non-spike TCR breadth. There was reportedly substantial breadth in spike-specific CD8+ and CD4+ T cell responses after vaccination.

Clones were read by immunoSEQ multiplex PCR, and TCRdb kept only the in-frame ones, dropping some. This sample has about 350,000 clones, with 70% to 90% found just once. The treatment: some 20 received Ad26.COV2.S at low or high dose, single or two shots; a few received placebo; per-sample allocation not given. Repertoires come from day 63 after the first vaccine or placebo injection. This specimen was peripheral blood, taken in a trial of Ad26.COV2.S vaccine versus placebo. This TCR came from a person between 18 and 65 years old who received the Ad26.COV2.S COVID-19 vaccine or a placebo. The chain joins TRBV2 to TRBJ2-2; 8 positions agree with TRBD1. Here the CDR3 DNA reads TGTGCCAGCAGGACAGGGGTTGGCGGGGAGCTGTTTTTT. Translation gives CASRTGVGGELFF.